This T cell receptor (beta chain) comes out of a study of CD8+CD57+ T cells in acquired aplastic anemia. Study at large: Average DNA yield from sorted CD4+ and CD8+ cells was about 3 ug.

The study, taken as a whole, reports: For CD8+ Simpson's diversity, patients and controls showed no significant difference.

Selection for sequencing was limited to patients who had shown CD8+CD57+ cell expansion by flow cytometry. Sampling of blood occurred while the patients had still received no therapy. Both TCR beta VDJ combination and CDR3 sequence profiling were carried out. Genomic DNA was the template for this profiling. In TCRdb, the reads were re-called with MiXCR into one record per CDR3 protein. The sample holds about 41,000 distinct CDR3 sequences, 63% seen once. With regard to this clonotype: The antigen remains undetermined.

Trimming left V 6 bases short and J 0 bases short, with 12 bases between. CDR1 and CDR2 from the germline V gene are DFQATT and SNEGSKA (reference sequence). This CDR3 is 13 amino acids long. This chain connects TRBV20-1 to TRBJ2-7; a weak D match, TRBD1 (5 bases). The material sequenced was sorted CD4+, CD8+, or CD8+CD57+ T cells (not recorded which) from PBMCs. The TCR sequence derives from a human donor with aplastic anemia. The CDR3 bases are TGCAGTGCCCTGGGGCTCAACTCCTACGAGCAGTACTTC. Translating gives CSALGLNSYEQYF.